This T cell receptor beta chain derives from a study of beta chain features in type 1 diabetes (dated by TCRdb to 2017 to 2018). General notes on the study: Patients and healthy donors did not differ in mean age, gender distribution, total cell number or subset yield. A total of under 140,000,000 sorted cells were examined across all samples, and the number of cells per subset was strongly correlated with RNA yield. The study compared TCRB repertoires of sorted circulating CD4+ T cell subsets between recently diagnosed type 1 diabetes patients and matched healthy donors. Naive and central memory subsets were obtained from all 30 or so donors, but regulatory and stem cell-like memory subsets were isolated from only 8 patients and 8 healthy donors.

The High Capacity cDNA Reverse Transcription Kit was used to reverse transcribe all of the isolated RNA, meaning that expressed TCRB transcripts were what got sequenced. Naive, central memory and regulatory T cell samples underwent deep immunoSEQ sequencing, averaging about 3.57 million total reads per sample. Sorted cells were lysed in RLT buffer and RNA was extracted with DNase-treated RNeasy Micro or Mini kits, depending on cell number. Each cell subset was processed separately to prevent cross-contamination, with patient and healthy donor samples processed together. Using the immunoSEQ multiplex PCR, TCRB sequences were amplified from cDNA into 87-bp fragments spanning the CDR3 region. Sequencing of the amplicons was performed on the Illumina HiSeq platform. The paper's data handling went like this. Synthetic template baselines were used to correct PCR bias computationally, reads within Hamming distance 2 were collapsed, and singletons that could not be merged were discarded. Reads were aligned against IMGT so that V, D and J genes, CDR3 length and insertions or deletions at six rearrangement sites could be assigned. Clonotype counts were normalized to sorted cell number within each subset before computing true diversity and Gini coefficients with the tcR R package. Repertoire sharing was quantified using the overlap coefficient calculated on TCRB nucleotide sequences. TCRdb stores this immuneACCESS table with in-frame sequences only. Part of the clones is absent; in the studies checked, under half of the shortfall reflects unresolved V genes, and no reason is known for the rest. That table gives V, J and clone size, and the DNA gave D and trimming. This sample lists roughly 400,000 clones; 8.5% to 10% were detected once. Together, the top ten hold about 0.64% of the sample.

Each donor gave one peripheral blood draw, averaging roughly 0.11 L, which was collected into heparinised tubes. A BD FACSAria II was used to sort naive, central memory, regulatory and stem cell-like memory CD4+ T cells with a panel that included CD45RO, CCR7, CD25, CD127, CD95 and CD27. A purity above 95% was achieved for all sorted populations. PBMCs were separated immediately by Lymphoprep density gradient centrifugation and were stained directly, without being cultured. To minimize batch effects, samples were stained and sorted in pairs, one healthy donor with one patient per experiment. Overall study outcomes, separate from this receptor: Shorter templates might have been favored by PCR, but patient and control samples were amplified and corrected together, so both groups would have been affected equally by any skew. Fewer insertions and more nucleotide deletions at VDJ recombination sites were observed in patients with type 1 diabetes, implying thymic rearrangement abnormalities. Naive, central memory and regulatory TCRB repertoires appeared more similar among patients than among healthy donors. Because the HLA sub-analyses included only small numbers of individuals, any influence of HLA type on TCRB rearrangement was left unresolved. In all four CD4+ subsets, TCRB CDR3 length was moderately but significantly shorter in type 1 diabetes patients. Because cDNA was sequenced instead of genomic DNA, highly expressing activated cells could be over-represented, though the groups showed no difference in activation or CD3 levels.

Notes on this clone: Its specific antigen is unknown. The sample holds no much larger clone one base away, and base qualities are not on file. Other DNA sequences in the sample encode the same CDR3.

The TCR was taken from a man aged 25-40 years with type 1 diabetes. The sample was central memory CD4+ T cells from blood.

The DNA is TGTGCCAGCTCACCAGGACTAGCGGGCTACGCCTACGAGCAGTACTTC. The encoded protein is CASSPGLAGYAYEQYF. The chain uses TRBV18 and TRBJ2-7; 11 nucleotides in the junction match TRBD2. At the junction V is shortened by 2 bases and J by 2 bases; bases outside the gene matches: 5. The germline V gene sets CDR1 to KGHSH and CDR2 to LQKENI. The CDR3 runs 16 residues from the cysteine to the phenylalanine. Only the CDR3 DNA is retained, 48 bases long and in frame from the first base. Reference TRBV18 and TRBJ2-7 genes cover what lies past the CDR3, so the full variable domain is NAGVMQNPRHLVRRRGQEARLRCSPMKGHSHVYWYRQLPEEGLKFMVYLQKENIIDESGMPKERFSAEFPKEGPSILRIQQVVRGDSAAYFCASSPGLAGYAYEQYFGPGTRLTVT.